Listed below are T cell receptor beta chains from one sample, sequenced in a study of blood T cell repertoires in COVID-19. Sequencing was performed with immunoSEQ multiplex PCR; in TCRdb, only in-frame clones are kept and a portion is missing. The profile covers approximately 72,000 clones, with roughly 91% appearing a single time and less than 1.5% taken by the ten largest. The sample was peripheral blood. These receptor sequences come from a man in his sixties with acute or convalescent COVID-19. Each CDR3 is given with its conserved first and last residue. The order of the fields is V gene, clone size, J gene, D gene, CDR3 DNA, CDR3 protein. A D gene is named only where the DNA matches it firmly. Rows may omit the clone size; those that give it use once, few, many or a size class.

V gene: TRBV10-3; clone size: once; J gene: TRBJ1-1; D gene: NA; CDR3 DNA: TGTGCCATCAGTGAACTGGCGGTTGAAGCTTTCTTT; CDR3 protein: CAISELAVEAFF
V gene: TRBV11-2; clone size: NA; J gene: TRBJ1-6; D gene: NA; CDR3 DNA: TGTGCCAGCAGCCCCGCCGGTGGGAGTAATTCACCCCTCCACTTT; CDR3 protein: CASSPAGGSNSPLHF
V gene: TRBV2; clone size: NA; J gene: TRBJ1-1; D gene: NA; CDR3 DNA: TGTGCCAGCATGCACAGACTGAACACTGAAGCTTTCTTT; CDR3 protein: CASMHRLNTEAFF
V gene: TRBV3-1/TRBV3-2; clone size: few; J gene: TRBJ1-5; D gene: TRBD1; CDR3 DNA: TGTGCCAGCAGCTGGACAGGGGATCAGCCCCAGCATTTT; CDR3 protein: CASSWTGDQPQHF
V gene: TRBV5-4; clone size: NA; J gene: TRBJ1-3; D gene: NA; CDR3 DNA: TGTGCCAGCAGCTTGGGGCCAGACATTGGAAACACCATATATTTT; CDR3 protein: CASSLGPDIGNTIYF
V gene: TRBV29-1; clone size: once; J gene: TRBJ2-7; D gene: TRBD1; CDR3 DNA: TGCAGCGTCGAGGGGGGACAGGGAGGCGAGCAGTACTTC; CDR3 protein: CSVEGGQGGEQYF
V gene: TRBV27; clone size: NA; J gene: TRBJ1-1; D gene: NA; CDR3 DNA: TGTGCCAGCAGTTCCGCTTCATTGGGGGCCAGAGAAGCTTTCTTT; CDR3 protein: CASSSASLGAREAFF
V gene: TRBV5-6; clone size: NA; J gene: TRBJ2-1; D gene: NA; CDR3 DNA: TGTGCCAGCAGCTTGGGGGGGCCCTACAATGAGCAGTTCTTC; CDR3 protein: CASSLGGPYNEQFF
V gene: TRBV4-1; clone size: NA; J gene: TRBJ2-1; D gene: NA; CDR3 DNA: TGCGCCAGCAGCCAAGATGAGGCGGGCAATGAGCAGTTCTTC; CDR3 protein: CASSQDEAGNEQFF
V gene: TRBV15; clone size: NA; J gene: TRBJ2-1; D gene: TRBD2; CDR3 DNA: TGTGCCACCAGCAGGACTAGCGGGTCCAATGAGCAGTTCTTC; CDR3 protein: CATSRTSGSNEQFF
V gene: TRBV18; clone size: NA; J gene: TRBJ2-5; D gene: NA; CDR3 DNA: TGTGCCAGCTCAGTTCCGGGACACAAGCAAGAGACCCAGTACTTC; CDR3 protein: CASSVPGHKQETQYF
V gene: TRBV5-6; clone size: NA; J gene: TRBJ2-3; D gene: TRBD1; CDR3 DNA: TGTGCCAGCAGGATACAGGGGGGCGGCACAGATACGCAGTATTTT; CDR3 protein: CASRIQGGGTDTQYF
V gene: TRBV5-1; clone size: NA; J gene: TRBJ2-7; D gene: NA; CDR3 DNA: TGCGCCAGCTCCGGGCAGGGAGGCTCCTACGAGCAGTACTTC; CDR3 protein: CASSGQGGSYEQYF
V gene: TRBV7-3; clone size: NA; J gene: TRBJ2-5; D gene: TRBD1; CDR3 DNA: TGTGCCAGCAGCCCCCGGACAGGAGAGACCCAGTACTTC; CDR3 protein: CASSPRTGETQYF
V gene: TRBV3-1/TRBV3-2; clone size: NA; J gene: TRBJ2-7; D gene: TRBD2; CDR3 DNA: TGTGCCAGCAGTCCGGGGGGCTACGAGCAGTACTTC; CDR3 protein: CASSPGGYEQYF
V gene: TRBV30; clone size: once; J gene: TRBJ1-5; D gene: TRBD1; CDR3 DNA: TGTGCCTGGAGTGCGACAGGGGCAAGCAATCAGCCCCAGCATTTT; CDR3 protein: CAWSATGASNQPQHF
V gene: TRBV18; clone size: once; J gene: TRBJ1-5; D gene: NA; CDR3 DNA: TGTGCCAGCTCCAGGGCAGACAATCAGCCCCAGCATTTT; CDR3 protein: CASSRADNQPQHF
V gene: TRBV10-3; clone size: NA; J gene: TRBJ2-1; D gene: TRBD1; CDR3 DNA: TGTGCCATCAGTGCGCAGGGGGACAATGAGCAGTTCTTC; CDR3 protein: CAISAQGDNEQFF
V gene: TRBV5-1; clone size: NA; J gene: TRBJ2-7; D gene: TRBD1; CDR3 DNA: TGCGCCAGCTCTAATATACAGGGGGCCGACGAGCAGTACTTC; CDR3 protein: CASSNIQGADEQYF
V gene: TRBV27; clone size: NA; J gene: TRBJ2-5; D gene: NA; CDR3 DNA: TGTGCCAGCGCCATCCGGGATCGCCGGGAGACCCAGTACTTC; CDR3 protein: CASAIRDRRETQYF
V gene: TRBV27; clone size: NA; J gene: TRBJ2-7; D gene: NA; CDR3 DNA: TGTGCCAGCATAGGGACATCGGGAAACTACGAGCAGTACTTC; CDR3 protein: CASIGTSGNYEQYF
V gene: TRBV29-1; clone size: NA; J gene: TRBJ2-7; D gene: NA; CDR3 DNA: TGCAGCGCCGAGTCACCCGGGATTCCCTACGAGCAGTACTTC; CDR3 protein: CSAESPGIPYEQYF
V gene: TRBV25-1; clone size: few; J gene: TRBJ1-6; D gene: NA; CDR3 DNA: TGTGCCAGTACCTTTAGCTCCTATAATTCACCCCTCCACTTT; CDR3 protein: CASTFSSYNSPLHF
V gene: TRBV2; clone size: NA; J gene: TRBJ1-5; D gene: NA; CDR3 DNA: TGTGCCAGCAGTGGGGGACACCTGACGCGGCAGCCCCAGCATTTT; CDR3 protein: CASSGGHLTRQPQHF
V gene: TRBV3-1/TRBV3-2; clone size: NA; J gene: TRBJ1-1; D gene: TRBD1; CDR3 DNA: TGTGCCAGCAGCCAGGGACAGGTACTGAACACTGAAGCTTTCTTT; CDR3 protein: CASSQGQVLNTEAFF
V gene: TRBV5-1; clone size: NA; J gene: TRBJ2-5; D gene: TRBD2; CDR3 DNA: TGCGCCAGCTCTAGCGGGGGGGAAGAGACCCAGTACTTC; CDR3 protein: CASSSGGEETQYF
V gene: TRBV19; clone size: NA; J gene: TRBJ1-2; D gene: TRBD1; CDR3 DNA: TGTGCCAGTAGTTCCCACAGGGGGCGAGGGGAACTCTATGGCTACACCTTC; CDR3 protein: CASSSHRGRGELYGYTF